Reported below is one T cell receptor beta chain. The sample is drawn from a study of blood T cell repertoires in COVID-19. Original handling: Estimation of nucleated cell counts relied on the amplification of reference gene primers. Produced via immunoSEQ multiplex PCR; TCRdb's table is partial and in-frame only. The V and J calls and clone size were taken over from that table, and D and trimming were inferred from the DNA. Among about 72,000 clones listed, about nine tenths were seen once. The CDR3 sequence is 16 residues long. The V gene lost 4 bases and the J gene lost 2 bases, with 18 bases spanning the gap. Germline-derived CDR1 and CDR2 are MNHEY and SMNVEV (reference sequence).

This sequence originates from a young man with acute or convalescent COVID-19. Sequenced: peripheral blood. The chain carries TRBV27 and TRBJ2-7; tentative D call: TRBD2 (6 bases). CDR3 coding DNA: TGTGCCAGCAGTTCGACTGTACTAGCTGTAACCTACGAGCAGTACTTC. Translating gives CASSSTVLAVTYEQYF.